This T cell receptor (beta chain) was retrieved from a study of shared clonotypes between healthy human individuals. Study details: Three plates each covered CD4 naive and memory; CD8 naive two, CD8 memory one.

Germline CDR1 SNHLY, CDR2 FYNNEI. V shed 1 base and J shed 6 bases, with 10 bases lying between them. This CDR3 comprises 14 residues. TCRdb's table, derived via immunoSEQ multiplex PCR, lists solely in-frame clones and lacks some. The sample holds 600,000 to 750,000 clones, roughly 91% seen once. Sequencing was carried out using memory CD8+ T cells from PBMCs. Specified subset: CD45RO+ cells pooled with CCR7-negative TemRA cells. This TCR was sampled from a man between 18 and 29 years old in good health. Some clones in this sample may be carry-over from other donors' samples. V is TRBV2 and J is TRBJ1-5; D is uncertain. The CDR3, as DNA: TGTGCCAGCAGTGAAGTTTACCCCGGTCAGCCCCAGCATTTT. Translated, it gives CASSEVYPGQPQHF.